This TCR beta chain came from a study of T cells in localized non-small cell lung cancer. Libraries were prepared by immunoSEQ multiplex PCR; TCRdb keeps only in-frame clonotypes and omits some of them. The table includes about 3,500 clones, approximately 25% detected once. The CDR3 is 14 residues long. Germline trimming cut 1 base from V and 8 bases from J; bases unmatched to any gene: 2. Looked up from germline, CDR1 is SGHNT and CDR2 is YENEEA. General observations from the study: Tumor trailed uninvolved adjacent lung in T cell clonality, which peaked there. Appearances in adjacent lung were noted for a median around 55 of the top 100 tumor clones. Since sequencing was restricted to only one region of the tumor, intratumor heterogeneity remains a possibility.

A note on this clone: The antigen is not known.

Sequencing was performed on lung tumor tissue, taken before any cancer treatment. This TCR was recovered from a woman aged 40 to 75 with stage I lung adenocarcinoma. The genes are TRBV11-3 and TRBJ1-6, with TRBD1 matching 7 bases. CDR3 sequence: CASSLGGQYSPLHF. The DNA of the CDR3 is TGTGCCAGCAGCTTAGGGGGACAGTATTCACCCCTCCACTTT. The full variable domain, in which reference TRBV11-3 and TRBJ1-6 provide the parts outside the CDR3, is EAGVVQSPRYKIIEKKQPVAFWCNPISGHNTLYWYLQNLGQGPELLIRYENEEAVDDSQLPKDRFSAERLKGVDSTLKIQPAELGDSAVYLCASSLGGQYSPLHFGNGTRLTVT.